This T cell receptor beta chain was recovered during a study of blood T cells in healthy people across ages. General study findings and limits: Leaving the PBMCs unsorted stopped any conclusive comparison of naive versus antigen-experienced cells. In older individuals, TCR beta diversity per million T cells was lower, falling roughly linearly with age.

At least 5 micrograms of total RNA were extracted per sample. A second 7 to 11 cycle PCR used barcoded and J-beta primers. Sequencing of every sample gave 3 million or more CDR3-containing paired-end reads. TCRdb independently ran MiXCR on the 5' RACE reads; one entry per CDR3 protein. The table has 1 million or so distinct CDR3 sequences, 40% to 45% seen once; the top ten hold approximately 17%. CDR1 is KGHDR, CDR2 SFDVKD, per germline. CDR3 length: 19 residues. Trimming cost V 2 bases and J 2 bases, with 21 bases left between them. Turning to this clonotype: Its antigen is still unknown.

This TCR was recovered from a woman in her sixties in good health. The source material was blood. This rearrangement joins TRBV24-1 to TRBJ2-1; D not certain. CDR3 protein: CATSDSRPSSYATYNEQFF. In DNA form, the CDR3 reads TGTGCCACCAGTGATTCCCGACCGTCATCCTACGCGACCTACAATGAGCAGTTCTTC.